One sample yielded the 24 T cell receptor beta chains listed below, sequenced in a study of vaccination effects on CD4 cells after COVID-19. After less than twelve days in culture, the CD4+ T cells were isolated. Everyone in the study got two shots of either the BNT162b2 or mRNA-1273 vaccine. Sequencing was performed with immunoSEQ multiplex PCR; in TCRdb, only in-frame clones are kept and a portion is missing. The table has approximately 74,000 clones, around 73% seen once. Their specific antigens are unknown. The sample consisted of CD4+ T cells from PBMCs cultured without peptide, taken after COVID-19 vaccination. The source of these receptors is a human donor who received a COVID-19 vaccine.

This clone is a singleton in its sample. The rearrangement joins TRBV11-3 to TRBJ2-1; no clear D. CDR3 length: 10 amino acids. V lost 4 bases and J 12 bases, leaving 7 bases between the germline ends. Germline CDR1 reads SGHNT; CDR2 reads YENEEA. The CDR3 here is CASSSVAQFF. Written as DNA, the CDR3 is TGTGCCAGCAGCTCGGTTGCGCAGTTCTTC.

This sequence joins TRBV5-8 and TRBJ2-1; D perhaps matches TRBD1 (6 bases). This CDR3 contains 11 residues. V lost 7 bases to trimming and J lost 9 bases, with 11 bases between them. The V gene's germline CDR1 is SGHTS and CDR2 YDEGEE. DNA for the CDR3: TGTGCCAGCCCAGGGGTGGGTGAGCAGTTCTTC. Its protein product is CASPGVGEQFF.

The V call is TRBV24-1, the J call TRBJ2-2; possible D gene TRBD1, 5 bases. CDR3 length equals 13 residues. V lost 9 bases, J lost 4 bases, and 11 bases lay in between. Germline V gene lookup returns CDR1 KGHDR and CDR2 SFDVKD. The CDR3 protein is CATGMTVTGELFF. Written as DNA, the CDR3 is TGTGCCACCGGTATGACAGTCACCGGGGAGCTGTTTTTT.

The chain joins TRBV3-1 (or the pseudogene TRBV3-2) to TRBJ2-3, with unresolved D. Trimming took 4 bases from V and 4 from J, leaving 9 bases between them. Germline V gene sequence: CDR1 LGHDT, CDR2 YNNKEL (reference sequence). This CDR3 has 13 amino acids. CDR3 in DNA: TGTGCCAGCAGCCTGGAGTCGCCAGATACGCAGTATTTT. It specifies CASSLESPDTQYF.

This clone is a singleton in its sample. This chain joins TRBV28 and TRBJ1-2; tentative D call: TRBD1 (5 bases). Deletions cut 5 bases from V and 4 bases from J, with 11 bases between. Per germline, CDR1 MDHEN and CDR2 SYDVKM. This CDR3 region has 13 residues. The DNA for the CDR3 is TGTGCCAGCAGTACTGGACACAGCTATGGCTACACCTTC. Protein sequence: CASSTGHSYGYTF.

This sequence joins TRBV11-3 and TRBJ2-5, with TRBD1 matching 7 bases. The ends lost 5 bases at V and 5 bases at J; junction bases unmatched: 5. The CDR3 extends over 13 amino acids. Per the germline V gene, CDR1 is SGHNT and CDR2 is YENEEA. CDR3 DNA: TGTGCCAGCAGCCCCGACAGGGTCGAGACCCAGTACTTC. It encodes CASSPDRVETQYF. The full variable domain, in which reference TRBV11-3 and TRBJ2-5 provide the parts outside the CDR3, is EAGVVQSPRYKIIEKKQPVAFWCNPISGHNTLYWYLQNLGQGPELLIRYENEEAVDDSQLPKDRFSAERLKGVDSTLKIQPAELGDSAVYLCASSPDRVETQYFGPGTRLLVL.

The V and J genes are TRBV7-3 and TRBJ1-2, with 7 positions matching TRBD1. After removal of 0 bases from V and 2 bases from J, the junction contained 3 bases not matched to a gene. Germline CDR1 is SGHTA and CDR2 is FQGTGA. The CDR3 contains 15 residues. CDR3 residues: CASSLTGQANYGYTF. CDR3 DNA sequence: TGTGCCAGCAGCTTAACCGGACAGGCCAACTATGGCTACACCTTC.

The CDR3 nucleotides are TGTGCCAGCAGTGGACGACTTGAAGCTTTCTTT. This encodes CASSGRLEAFF. The chain has TRBV2 and TRBJ1-1; D is uncertain. Germline V gene sequence: CDR1 SNHLY, CDR2 FYNNEI. Trimming left V 4 bases short and J 7 bases short, with 7 bases between. The CDR3 sequence is 11 residues long. The entire variable domain, with the rest obtained from reference TRBV2 and TRBJ1-1, is as follows: EPEVTQTPSHQVTQMGQEVILRCVPISNHLYFYWYRQILGQKVEFLVSFYNNEISEKSEIFDDQFSVERPDGSNFTLKIRSTKLEDSAMYFCASSGRLEAFFGQGTRLTVV.

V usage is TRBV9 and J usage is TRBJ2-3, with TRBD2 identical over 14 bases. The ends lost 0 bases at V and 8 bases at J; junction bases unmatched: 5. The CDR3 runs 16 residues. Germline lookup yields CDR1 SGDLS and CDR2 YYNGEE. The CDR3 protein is CASSVGLAGGFVTQYF. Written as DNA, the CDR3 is TGTGCCAGCAGCGTAGGACTAGCGGGGGGGTTCGTTACGCAGTATTTT.

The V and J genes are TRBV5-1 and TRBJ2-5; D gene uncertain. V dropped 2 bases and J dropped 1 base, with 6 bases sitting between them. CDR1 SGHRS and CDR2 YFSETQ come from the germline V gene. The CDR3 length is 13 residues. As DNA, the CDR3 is TGCGCCAGCAGCTTTGGGCCCCAAGAGACCCAGTACTTC. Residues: CASSFGPQETQYF.

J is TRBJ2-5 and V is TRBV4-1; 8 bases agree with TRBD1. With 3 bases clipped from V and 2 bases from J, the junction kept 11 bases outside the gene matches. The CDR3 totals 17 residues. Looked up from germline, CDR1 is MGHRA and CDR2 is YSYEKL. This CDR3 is CASSQTATGARQETQYF. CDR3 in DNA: TGCGCCAGCAGCCAGACCGCGACAGGGGCCCGTCAAGAGACCCAGTACTTC.

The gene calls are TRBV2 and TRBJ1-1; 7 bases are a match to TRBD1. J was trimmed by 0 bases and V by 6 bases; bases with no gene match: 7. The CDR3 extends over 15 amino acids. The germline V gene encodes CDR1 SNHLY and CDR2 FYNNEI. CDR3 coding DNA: TGTGCCAGCAGCGGGGACAGTTATATGAACACTGAAGCTTTCTTT. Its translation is CASSGDSYMNTEAFF.

CDR3 residues: CASSPLARGDEQFF. CDR3 nucleotide sequence: TGTGCCAGCTCACCACTGGCCCGTGGAGATGAGCAGTTCTTC. This chain uses TRBV18 with TRBJ2-1; unclear D gene. CDR1 is KGHSH and CDR2 is LQKENI in the germline V gene. The V gene lost 1 base and the J gene lost 8 bases, with 12 bases spanning the gap. The CDR3 spans 14 residues.

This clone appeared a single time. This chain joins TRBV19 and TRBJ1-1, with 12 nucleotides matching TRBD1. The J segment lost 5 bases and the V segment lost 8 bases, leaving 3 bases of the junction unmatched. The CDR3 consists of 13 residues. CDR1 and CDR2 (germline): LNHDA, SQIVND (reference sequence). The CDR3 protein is CASRDRGRTEAFF. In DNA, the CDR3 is TGTGCCAGTCGGGACAGGGGGCGAACTGAAGCTTTCTTT.

CDR3 bases: TGTGCCAGCTCTGGCCAGGGAGAGTATGGCTACACCTTC. Translating it yields CASSGQGEYGYTF. V gene TRBV18 combines with J gene TRBJ1-2; the D gene is possibly TRBD1 (5 bases). CDR1 is KGHSH, CDR2 LQKENI, per germline. The V end was cut by 6 bases, the J end by 5 bases, with 13 bases between. The CDR3 length is 13 residues.

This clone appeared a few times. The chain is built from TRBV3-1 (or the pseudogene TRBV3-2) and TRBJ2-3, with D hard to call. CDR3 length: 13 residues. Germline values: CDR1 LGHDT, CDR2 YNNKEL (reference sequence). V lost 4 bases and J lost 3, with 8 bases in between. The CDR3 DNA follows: TGTGCCAGCAGCCCCCGGAGAACAGATACGCAGTATTTT. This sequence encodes CASSPRRTDTQYF.

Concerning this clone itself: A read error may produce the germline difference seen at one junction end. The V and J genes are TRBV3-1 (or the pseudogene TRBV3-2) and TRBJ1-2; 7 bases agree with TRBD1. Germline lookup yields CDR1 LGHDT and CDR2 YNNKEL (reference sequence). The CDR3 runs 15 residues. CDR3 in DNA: TGTGCCAGCAGCCAAGATAGACAGGGAAACTACGGCTACACCTTC. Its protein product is CASSQDRQGNYGYTF.

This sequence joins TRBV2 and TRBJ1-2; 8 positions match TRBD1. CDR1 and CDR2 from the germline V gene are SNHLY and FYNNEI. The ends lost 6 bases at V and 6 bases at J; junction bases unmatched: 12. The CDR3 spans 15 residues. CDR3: CASRGIRTGWDGYTF. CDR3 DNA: TGTGCCAGCAGGGGGATCAGGACAGGGTGGGATGGCTACACCTTC.

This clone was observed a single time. The chain's CDR3 is CASSPSSTGVPKETQYF. The CDR3 region has the DNA TGTGCCAGCTCACCGTCTTCCACAGGGGTCCCCAAAGAGACCCAGTACTTC. The rearrangement links TRBV18 to TRBJ2-5, with 7 bases lining up with TRBD1. Germline V gives CDR1 KGHSH, CDR2 LQKENI. The trim removed 3 bases at V and 3 bases at J, leaving 13 bases unmatched. The CDR3 runs to 17 residues.

CDR3 residues: CASSLSGQDQAFF. The CDR3 nucleotides read TGTGCCAGCAGCTTAAGCGGACAGGATCAAGCTTTCTTT. J is TRBJ1-1 and V is TRBV7-3; 7 nucleotides agree with TRBD1. The CDR3 has 13 residues. Germline lookup yields CDR1 SGHTA and CDR2 FQGTGA. V trimming: 1 base; J trimming: 9 bases; junction bases outside the gene matches: 5. Filled out from reference TRBV7-3 and TRBJ1-1, the complete variable domain reads GAGVSQTPSNKVTEKGKYVELRCDPISGHTALYWYRQSLGQGPEFLIYFQGTGAADDSGLPNDRFFAVRPEGSVSTLKIQRTERGDSAVYLCASSLSGQDQAFFGQGTRLTVV.

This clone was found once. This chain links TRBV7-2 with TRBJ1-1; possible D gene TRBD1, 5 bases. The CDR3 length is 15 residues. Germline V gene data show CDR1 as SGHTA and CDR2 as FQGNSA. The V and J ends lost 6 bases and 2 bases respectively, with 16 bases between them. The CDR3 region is CASSSTGTVNTEAFF. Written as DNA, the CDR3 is TGTGCCAGCAGTTCCACCGGGACGGTCAACACTGAAGCTTTCTTT.

The CDR3 nucleotides read TGTGCCAGCAGGTACAGAATGAACACTGAAGCTTTCTTT. It translates to CASRYRMNTEAFF. The chain links TRBV5-6 to TRBJ1-1; D ambiguous. This CDR3 has 13 amino acids. The V end was cut by 5 bases, the J end by 0 bases, with 8 bases between. The germline V gene encodes CDR1 SGHDT and CDR2 YYEEEE.

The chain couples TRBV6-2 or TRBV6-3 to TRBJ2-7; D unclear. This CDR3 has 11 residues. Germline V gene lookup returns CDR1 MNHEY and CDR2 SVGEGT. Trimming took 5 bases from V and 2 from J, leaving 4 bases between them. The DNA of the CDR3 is TGTGCCAGCAGTGGAGCCTACGAGCAGTACGTC. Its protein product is CASSGAYEQYV.

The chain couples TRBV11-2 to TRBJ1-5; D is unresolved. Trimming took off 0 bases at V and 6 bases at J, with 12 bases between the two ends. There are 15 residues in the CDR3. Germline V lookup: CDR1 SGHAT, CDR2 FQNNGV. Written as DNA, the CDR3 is TGTGCCAGCAGCTTAGATCACGGGGTCGGTCAGCCCCAGCATTTT. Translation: CASSLDHGVGQPQHF.